The entry below describes one T cell receptor beta chain. The target antigen is unknown. Using immunoSEQ multiplex PCR, the repertoire was profiled, and TCRdb retains in-frame clones only, with some absent. The table lists 85,000 to 95,000 clones, around 89% of them singletons, with more than 5% in the top ten. This CDR3 region has 13 residues. Looked up from germline, CDR1 is LNHDA and CDR2 is SQIVND (reference sequence). Deletions cut 1 base from V and 5 bases from J, with 8 bases between. These data belong to a study of T cell responses to AZD1222 COVID-19 vaccine. Study results and limitations: Of the AZD1222 recipients, only six or seven were seropositive at baseline. There were mostly white British donors and more females than males, and clonal diversity was possibly underestimated.

The rearrangement links TRBV19 to TRBJ1-1; D is ambiguous. This TCR derives from an adult who received the AZD1222 COVID-19 vaccine. The sample here was peripheral blood, taken 28 days after the second AZD1222 dose. The CDR3 spells CASSIGMGTEAFF. The CDR3 DNA is TGTGCCAGTAGTATAGGGATGGGGACTGAAGCTTTCTTT.